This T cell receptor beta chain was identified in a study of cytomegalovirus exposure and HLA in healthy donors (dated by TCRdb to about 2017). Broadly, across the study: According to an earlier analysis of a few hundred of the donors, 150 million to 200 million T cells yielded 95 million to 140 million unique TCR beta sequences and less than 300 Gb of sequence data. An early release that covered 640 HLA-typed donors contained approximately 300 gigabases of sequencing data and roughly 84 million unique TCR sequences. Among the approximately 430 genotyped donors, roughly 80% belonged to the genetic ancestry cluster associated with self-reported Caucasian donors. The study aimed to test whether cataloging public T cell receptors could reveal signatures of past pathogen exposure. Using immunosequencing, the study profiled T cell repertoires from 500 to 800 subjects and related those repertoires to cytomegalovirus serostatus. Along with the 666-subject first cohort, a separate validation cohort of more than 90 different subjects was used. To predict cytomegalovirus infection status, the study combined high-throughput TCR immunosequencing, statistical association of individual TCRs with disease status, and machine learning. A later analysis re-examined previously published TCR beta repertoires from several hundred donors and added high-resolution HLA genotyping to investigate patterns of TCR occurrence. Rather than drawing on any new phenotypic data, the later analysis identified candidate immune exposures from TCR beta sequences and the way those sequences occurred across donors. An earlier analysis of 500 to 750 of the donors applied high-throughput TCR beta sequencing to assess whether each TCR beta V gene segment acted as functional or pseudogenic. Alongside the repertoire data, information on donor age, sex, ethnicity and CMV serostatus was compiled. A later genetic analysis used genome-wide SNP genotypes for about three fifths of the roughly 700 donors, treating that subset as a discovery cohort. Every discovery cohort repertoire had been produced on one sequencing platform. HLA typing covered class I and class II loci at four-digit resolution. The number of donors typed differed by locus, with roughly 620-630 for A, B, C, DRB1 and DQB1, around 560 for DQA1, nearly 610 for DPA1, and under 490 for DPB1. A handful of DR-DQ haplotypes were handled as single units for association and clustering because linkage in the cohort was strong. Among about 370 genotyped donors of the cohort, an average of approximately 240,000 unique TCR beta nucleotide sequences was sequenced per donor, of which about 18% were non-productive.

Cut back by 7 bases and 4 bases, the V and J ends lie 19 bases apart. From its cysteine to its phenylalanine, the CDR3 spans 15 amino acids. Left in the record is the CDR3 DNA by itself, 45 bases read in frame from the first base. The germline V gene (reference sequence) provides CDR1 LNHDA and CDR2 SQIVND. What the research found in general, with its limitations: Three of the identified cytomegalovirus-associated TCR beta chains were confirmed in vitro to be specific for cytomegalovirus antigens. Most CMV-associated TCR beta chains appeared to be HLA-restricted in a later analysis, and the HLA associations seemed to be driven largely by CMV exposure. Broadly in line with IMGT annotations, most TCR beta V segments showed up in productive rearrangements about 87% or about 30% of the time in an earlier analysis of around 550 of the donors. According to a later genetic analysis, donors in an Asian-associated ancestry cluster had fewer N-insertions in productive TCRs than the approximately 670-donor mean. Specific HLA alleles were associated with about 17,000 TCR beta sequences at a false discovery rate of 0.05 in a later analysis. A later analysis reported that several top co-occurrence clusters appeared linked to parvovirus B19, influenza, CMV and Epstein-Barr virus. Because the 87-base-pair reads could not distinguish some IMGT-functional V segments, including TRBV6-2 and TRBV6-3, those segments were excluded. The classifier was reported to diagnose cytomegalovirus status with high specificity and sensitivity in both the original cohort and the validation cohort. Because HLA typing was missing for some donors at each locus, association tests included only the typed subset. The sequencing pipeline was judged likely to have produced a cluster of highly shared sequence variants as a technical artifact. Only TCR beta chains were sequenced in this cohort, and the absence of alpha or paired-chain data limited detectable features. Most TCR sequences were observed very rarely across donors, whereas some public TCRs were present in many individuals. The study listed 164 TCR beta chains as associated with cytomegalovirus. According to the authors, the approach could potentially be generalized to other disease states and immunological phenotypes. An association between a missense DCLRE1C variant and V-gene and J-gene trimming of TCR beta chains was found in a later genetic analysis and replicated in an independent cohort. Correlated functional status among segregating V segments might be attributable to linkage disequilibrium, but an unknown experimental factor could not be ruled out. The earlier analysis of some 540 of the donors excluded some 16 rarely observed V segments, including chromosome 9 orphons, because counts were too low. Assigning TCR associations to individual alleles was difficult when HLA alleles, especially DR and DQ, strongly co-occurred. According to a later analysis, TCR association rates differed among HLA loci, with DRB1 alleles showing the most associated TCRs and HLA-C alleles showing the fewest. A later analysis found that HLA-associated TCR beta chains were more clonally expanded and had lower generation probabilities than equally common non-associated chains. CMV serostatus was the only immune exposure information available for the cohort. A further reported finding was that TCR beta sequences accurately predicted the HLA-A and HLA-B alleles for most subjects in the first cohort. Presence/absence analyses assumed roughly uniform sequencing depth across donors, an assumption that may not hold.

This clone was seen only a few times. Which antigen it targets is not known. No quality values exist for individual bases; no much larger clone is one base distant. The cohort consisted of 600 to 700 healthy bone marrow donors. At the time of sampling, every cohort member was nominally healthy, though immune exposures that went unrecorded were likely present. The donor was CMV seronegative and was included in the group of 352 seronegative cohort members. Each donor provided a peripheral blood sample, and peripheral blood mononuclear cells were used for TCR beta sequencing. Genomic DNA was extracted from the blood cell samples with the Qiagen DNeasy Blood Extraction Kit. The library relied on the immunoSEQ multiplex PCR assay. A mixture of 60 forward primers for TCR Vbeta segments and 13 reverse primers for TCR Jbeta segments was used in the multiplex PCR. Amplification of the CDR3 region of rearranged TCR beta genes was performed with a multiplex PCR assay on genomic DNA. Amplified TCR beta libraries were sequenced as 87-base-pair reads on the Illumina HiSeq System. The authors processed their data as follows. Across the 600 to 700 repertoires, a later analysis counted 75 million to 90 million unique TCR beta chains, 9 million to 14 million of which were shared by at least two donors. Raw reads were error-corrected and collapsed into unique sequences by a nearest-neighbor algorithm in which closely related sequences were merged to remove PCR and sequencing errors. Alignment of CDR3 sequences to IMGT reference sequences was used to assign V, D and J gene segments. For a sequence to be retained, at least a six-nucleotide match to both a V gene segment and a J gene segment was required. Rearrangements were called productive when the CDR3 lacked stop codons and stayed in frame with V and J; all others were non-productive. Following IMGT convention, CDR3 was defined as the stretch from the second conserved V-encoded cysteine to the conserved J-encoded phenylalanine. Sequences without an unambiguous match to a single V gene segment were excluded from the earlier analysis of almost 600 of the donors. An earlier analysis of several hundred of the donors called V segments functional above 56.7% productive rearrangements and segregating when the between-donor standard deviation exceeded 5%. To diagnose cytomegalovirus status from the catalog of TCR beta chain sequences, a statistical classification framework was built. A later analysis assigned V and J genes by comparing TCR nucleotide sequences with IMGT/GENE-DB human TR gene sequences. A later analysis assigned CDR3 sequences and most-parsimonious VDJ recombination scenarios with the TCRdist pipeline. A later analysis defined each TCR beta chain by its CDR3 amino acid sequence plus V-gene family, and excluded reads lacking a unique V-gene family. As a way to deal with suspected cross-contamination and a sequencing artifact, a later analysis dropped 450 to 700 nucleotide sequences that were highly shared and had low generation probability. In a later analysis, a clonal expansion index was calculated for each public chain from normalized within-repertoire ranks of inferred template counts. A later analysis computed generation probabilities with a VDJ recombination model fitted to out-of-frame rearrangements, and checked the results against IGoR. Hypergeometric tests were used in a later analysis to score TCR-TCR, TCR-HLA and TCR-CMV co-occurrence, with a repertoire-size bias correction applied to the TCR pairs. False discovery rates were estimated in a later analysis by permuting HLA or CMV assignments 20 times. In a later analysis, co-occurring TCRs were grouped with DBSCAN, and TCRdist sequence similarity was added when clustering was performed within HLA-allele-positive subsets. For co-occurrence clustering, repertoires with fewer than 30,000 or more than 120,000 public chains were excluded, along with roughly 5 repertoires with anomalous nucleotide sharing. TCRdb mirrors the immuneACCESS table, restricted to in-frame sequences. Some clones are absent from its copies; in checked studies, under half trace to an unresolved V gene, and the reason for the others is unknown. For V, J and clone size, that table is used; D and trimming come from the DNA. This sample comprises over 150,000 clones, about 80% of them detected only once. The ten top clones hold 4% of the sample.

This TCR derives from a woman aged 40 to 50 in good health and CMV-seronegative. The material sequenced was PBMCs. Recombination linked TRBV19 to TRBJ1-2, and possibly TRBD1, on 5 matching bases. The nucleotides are TGTGCCAGTACCCCCCTGGGCAGGGTATCCTATGGCTACACCTTC. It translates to CASTPLGRVSYGYTF.